The 23 T cell receptor beta chains below come from one sample, sequenced in a study of T cells after yellow fever vaccination (dated by TCRdb to between 2018 and 2020). The library was generated by 5' RACE. TCRdb names Illumina HiSeq 2500 as the instrument used. TCRdb trimmed public reads at Q25 via fastp, called clones via MiXCR and kept in-frame beta chains. Each entry is one CDR3 protein sequence, shown with its most common DNA and genes. In all, the sample holds hundreds of thousands of distinct CDR3 sequences, and approximately 15% of those were seen once. The ten largest clonotypes hold more than 12% of the sample. The treatment or condition label on this specimen signifies: live attenuated yellow fever vaccine strain. The sample in question was PBMCs, obtained on the day of the yellow fever booster vaccination. The receptor source for this set is a young man who received the YFV17D yellow fever vaccine.

This clonotype was seen at least ten times. This sequence joins TRBV29-1 and TRBJ2-1; 10 nucleotides agree with TRBD1. Losses at the gene ends were 6 bases for V and 5 bases for J; bases not matched to a gene: 1. CDR1 and CDR2 (germline): SQVTM, ANQGSEA. The CDR3 loop spans 12 amino acids. CDR3 coding DNA: TGCAGCGTCGGGACAGGGGACAATGAGCAGTTCTTC. This encodes CSVGTGDNEQFF.

The sample holds a few counts of this clonotype. The rearrangement links TRBV7-9 to TRBJ1-1, with 9 bases matching TRBD1. The CDR3 runs to 14 residues. After removal of 4 bases from V and 6 bases from J, the junction contained 6 bases not matched to a gene. Germline V gene sequence: CDR1 SEHNR, CDR2 FQNEAQ (reference sequence). The CDR3 coding sequence is TGTGCCAGCAGCTGGGACAGGGCCAACGCTGAAGCTTTCTTT. This codes for CASSWDRANAEAFF.

V gene TRBV28 combines with J gene TRBJ2-5; D perhaps matches TRBD1 (5 bases). V was trimmed by 6 bases and J by 5 bases, leaving 16 bases between them. The CDR3 covers 14 residues. Looked up from germline, CDR1 is MDHEN and CDR2 is SYDVKM. CDR3 sequence (DNA): TGTGCCAGCAGCACTCGACAGCATTCGGAGACCCAGTACTTC. Residues: CASSTRQHSETQYF.

This clonotype was seen only a few times. This chain links TRBV14 with TRBJ2-7; no definite D call. Germline-derived CDR1 and CDR2 are SGHDN and FVKESK. Trimming removed 1 base from V and 7 bases from J, with 14 bases in between. The CDR3 runs to 14 residues. The CDR3 protein is CASSQGGRRREQYF. The CDR3 nucleotides read TGTGCCAGCAGCCAAGGAGGCAGGCGACGGGAGCAGTACTTC.

This clonotype was seen a handful of times. The J gene is TRBJ2-2, the V gene TRBV7-2; D unclear. The CDR3 is 14 amino acids. Germline lookup yields CDR1 SGHTA and CDR2 FQGNSA. Trimming removed 5 bases at V and 4 bases at J, with 11 bases between. This CDR3 reads CASSNSFGTGELFF. The CDR3 bases are TGTGCCAGCAGCAACTCCTTCGGCACCGGGGAGCTGTTTTTT. Together with reference TRBV7-2 and TRBJ2-2, the CDR3 gives the full variable domain: GAGVSQSPSNKVTEKGKDVELRCDPISGHTALYWYRQSLGQGLEFLIYFQGNSAPDKSGLPSDRFSAERTGGSVSTLTIQRTQQEDSAVYLCASSNSFGTGELFFGEGSRLTVL.

CDR3 nucleotides: TGCGCCAGCAGCTTCAGTGGAGGACAGGGGTACAATGAGCAGTTCTTC. This codes for CASSFSGGQGYNEQFF. The genes are TRBV5-1 and TRBJ2-1, with 9 nucleotides matching TRBD1. CDR3 size: 16 residues. The V gene's germline CDR1 is SGHRS and CDR2 YFSETQ. Losses at the gene ends were 2 bases for V and 4 bases for J; bases not matched to a gene: 7.

The CDR3, as DNA: TGTGCCAGCAGTGCCCAAGGGGCGGGATTGGGCGAGCAGTACTTC. It yields the protein CASSAQGAGLGEQYF. The V gene is TRBV25-1, the J gene TRBJ2-7; D is perhaps TRBD2 (6 bases). Per germline, CDR1 MGHDK and CDR2 SYGVNS. CDR3 length: 15 residues. V lost 4 bases, J lost 6 bases, and 19 bases lay in between.

The chain uses TRBV5-4 and TRBJ1-2; 10 positions match TRBD1. The trim removed 4 bases at V and 7 bases at J, leaving 7 bases unmatched. Germline V lookup: CDR1 SGHNT, CDR2 YYREEE (reference sequence). The length of the CDR3 is 14 residues. The CDR3 DNA sequence: TGTGCCAGCAGCACCCGACAGGGGGCAGGTGGCTACACCTTC. Protein product: CASSTRQGAGGYTF. Combining the CDR3 with reference TRBV5-4 and TRBJ1-2 gives the whole variable domain ETGVTQSPTHLIKTRGQQVTLRCSSQSGHNTVSWYQQALGQGPQFIFQYYREEENGRGNFPPRFSGLQFPNYSSELNVNALELDDSALYLCASSTRQGAGGYTFGSGTRLTVV.

This sequence joins TRBV27 and TRBJ2-2, with D unresolved. Germline V gene data show CDR1 as MNHEY and CDR2 as SMNVEV (reference sequence). Trimming removed 5 bases from V and 2 bases from J, with 24 bases in between. This CDR3 comprises 19 residues. This CDR3 is CASSPLLSPYTPNTGELFF. As DNA, the CDR3 is TGTGCCAGCAGTCCCCTGTTAAGCCCTTACACCCCAAACACCGGGGAGCTGTTTTTT.

This clonotype showed up many times. This chain uses TRBV29-1 with TRBJ1-5; 7 nucleotides align to TRBD1. Trimming at V came to 4 bases and at J to 7 bases, leaving 7 bases not matched to a gene. The CDR3 extends over 13 amino acids. Germline CDR1 and CDR2: SQVTM and ANQGSEA. The CDR3 is CSVVLVGGQPQHF. For the CDR3, the DNA is TGCAGCGTTGTTCTTGTAGGGGGCCAGCCCCAGCATTTT. Combining the CDR3 with reference TRBV29-1 and TRBJ1-5 gives the whole variable domain SAVISQKPSRDICQRGTSLTIQCQVDSQVTMMFWYRQQPGQSLTLIATANQGSEATYESGFVIDKFPISRPNLTFSTLTVSNMSPEDSSIYLCSVVLVGGQPQHFGDGTRLSIL.

This clonotype was seen many times. V gene TRBV20-1 combines with J gene TRBJ2-5; no definite D call. Trimming removed 3 bases from V and 2 bases from J, with 4 bases in between. This CDR3 is built from 11 residues. Germline V gives CDR1 DFQATT, CDR2 SNEGSKA (reference sequence). The CDR3 DNA reads as TGCAGTGCTAGCGTGCAAGAGACCCAGTACTTC. Residues: CSASVQETQYF.

This rearrangement joins TRBV27 to TRBJ2-1, with D perhaps matching TRBD1 (6 bases). Germline V gene data show CDR1 as MNHEY and CDR2 as SMNVEV (reference sequence). V lost 5 bases to trimming and J lost 6 bases, with 8 bases between them. The CDR3 is 12 amino acids. This CDR3 reads CASSGGVNEQFF. The CDR3 bases are TGTGCCAGCAGTGGGGGCGTCAATGAGCAGTTCTTC.

This clonotype came up a few times. The chain has TRBV29-1 and TRBJ2-1, with D possibly matching TRBD2 (6 bases). Germline CDR1 and CDR2: SQVTM and ANQGSEA. The CDR3 contains 12 residues. V lost 5 bases, J lost 8 bases, and 13 bases lay in between. The CDR3 is CSVRETRDEQFF. CDR3 DNA: TGCAGCGTTCGGGAGACCCGCGATGAGCAGTTCTTC.

This clonotype came up a few times. The rearrangement links TRBV5-4 to TRBJ2-7; 7 bases align to TRBD2. Germline-derived CDR1 and CDR2 are SGHNT and YYREEE (reference sequence). After removal of 3 bases from V and 4 bases from J, the junction contained 10 bases not matched to a gene. The CDR3 has 15 residues. This chain's CDR3 is CASSSLGGRVYEQYF. CDR3 nucleotides: TGTGCCAGCAGCTCCCTGGGGGGGAGAGTGTACGAGCAGTACTTC.

In its sample, this clonotype was seen a few times. The chain links TRBV20-1 to TRBJ2-1; 11 positions match TRBD2. Germline V CDR1 and CDR2: DFQATT, SNEGSKA (reference sequence). CDR3 size: 16 residues. V lost 5 bases, J lost 3 bases, and 9 bases stayed unmatched. The CDR3: CSAGSLAGALYNEQFF. The CDR3 DNA sequence: TGCAGTGCTGGCTCACTAGCGGGAGCCCTCTACAATGAGCAGTTCTTC.

J is TRBJ2-5 and V is TRBV29-1; D may be TRBD2 (6 bases). In germline, CDR1 is SQVTM, CDR2 ANQGSEA. This CDR3 region has 14 residues. Trimming took off 6 bases at V and 4 bases at J, with 18 bases between the two ends. Here the CDR3 DNA reads TGCAGCGTCGGTGGCGGAGGGGAGAGAGAGACCCAGTACTTC. Encoded protein: CSVGGGGERETQYF.

Only a few counts were recorded for this clonotype. This chain connects TRBV6-2 or TRBV6-3 to TRBJ2-3; D assignment may be TRBD1 or TRBD2 (5 bases each). This CDR3 spans 17 amino acids. V shed 2 bases and J shed 0 bases, with 15 bases lying between them. The germline gives CDR1 MNHEY, CDR2 SVGEGT. CDR3 region: CASSYPRAGTSTDTQYF. The CDR3 coding sequence is TGTGCCAGCAGTTACCCACGAGCCGGGACCAGCACAGATACGCAGTATTTT.

The V and J genes are TRBV5-1 and TRBJ2-1; tentatively, D is TRBD1 (5 bases). Trimming shortened V by 5 bases and J by 2 bases, and 11 bases separated the two germline ends. Germline loops: CDR1 SGHRS, CDR2 YFSETQ. The CDR3 is 14 residues long. CDR3 coding DNA: TGCGCCAGCAGACTCGACAGAGCCTACAATGAGCAGTTCTTC. Translated, it gives CASRLDRAYNEQFF.

The chain recombines TRBV7-9 with TRBJ1-1; 8 bases match TRBD1. Germline V lookup: CDR1 SEHNR, CDR2 FQNEAQ (reference sequence). Unmatched junction bases numbered 5, after V lost 2 bases and J lost 9 bases. The CDR3 is 13 amino acids. The CDR3 is CASSLRDRPQAFF. DNA for the CDR3: TGTGCCAGCAGCTTAAGGGACAGGCCCCAAGCTTTCTTT.

The V call is TRBV5-4, the J call TRBJ2-1, with TRBD2 identical over 12 bases. CDR1 and CDR2 (germline): SGHNT, YYREEE (reference sequence). V lost 3 bases to trimming and J lost 8 bases; unmatched junction nucleotides: 9. The CDR3 totals 16 residues. In DNA form, the CDR3 reads TGTGCCAGCAGCTCCGTCGGACTAGCGGGGCGGCATGAGCAGTTCTTC. Amino acid sequence: CASSSVGLAGRHEQFF. Complete variable domain (other parts from reference TRBV5-4 and TRBJ2-1): ETGVTQSPTHLIKTRGQQVTLRCSSQSGHNTVSWYQQALGQGPQFIFQYYREEENGRGNFPPRFSGLQFPNYSSELNVNALELDDSALYLCASSSVGLAGRHEQFFGPGTRLTVL.

V and J are TRBV11-2 and TRBJ1-2, with no clear D. CDR1 is SGHAT, CDR2 FQNNGV, per germline. CDR3 length: 14 amino acids. V lost 1 base, J lost 8 bases, and 14 bases lay in between. The CDR3 DNA is TGTGCCAGCAGCTTAGGGCAGGAGGTAGGGGGCTACACCTTC. Translated: CASSLGQEVGGYTF.

This clonotype has a handful of counts. The chain joins TRBV7-9 to TRBJ2-1; no definite D call. Between the trimmed V and J ends, which lost 5 bases and 2 bases, there was a span of 16 bases. Germline CDR1 reads SEHNR; CDR2 reads FQNEAQ (reference sequence). The CDR3 loop spans 16 amino acids. In DNA form, the CDR3 reads TGTGCCAGCAGCCCCAGAACGGGTCCAACCTACAATGAGCAGTTCTTC. Translating it yields CASSPRTGPTYNEQFF.

This clonotype was counted ten times or more. V is TRBV6-1 and J is TRBJ2-5, with 7 bases lining up with TRBD1. V lost 6 bases to trimming and J lost 5 bases; unmatched junction nucleotides: 6. This CDR3 has 13 residues. CDR1 is MNHNS and CDR2 is SASEGT in the germline V gene. CDR3 amino acids: CASRGQSGETQYF. CDR3 in DNA: TGTGCCAGCAGGGGACAGTCAGGGGAGACCCAGTACTTC.